This TCR beta chain was sequenced in a study of CD8+ T cells in alopecia areata. Extraction and reverse transcription of RNA yielded cDNA as the sequencing template. Libraries were prepared by immunoSEQ multiplex PCR; TCRdb keeps only in-frame clonotypes and omits some of them. Among 120,000 to 150,000 clones, about 89% were seen once, and the ten largest hold approximately 16%. Per the germline V gene, CDR1 is MGHRA and CDR2 is YSYEKL. This CDR3 is built from 13 residues. V lost 0 bases and J lost 4, with 7 bases in between. Sequencing used CD8+ T cells sorted from blood, obtained at week 0. This sequence was found in a human donor with alopecia areata. The genes are TRBV4-1 and TRBJ2-7, with a tentative D call TRBD1 (5 bases). The CDR3 is CASSQEDTYEQYF. DNA for the CDR3: TGCGCCAGCAGCCAAGAGGACACTTACGAGCAGTACTTC.